Below, one TCR beta chain is given with its context. Sequencing was performed with immunoSEQ multiplex PCR; in TCRdb, only in-frame clones are kept and a portion is missing. The sample includes around 25,000 clones, 70% to 90% seen only once; the top ten take around 18%. CDR3 length: 15 residues. The ends lost 10 bases at V and 4 bases at J; junction bases unmatched: 14. Germline CDR1 reads LGHDT; CDR2 reads YNNKEL (reference sequence). These data come from a study of blood T cell repertoires in COVID-19. The sample taken for sequencing was peripheral blood. The receptor comes from an elderly woman with acute or convalescent COVID-19. V usage is TRBV3-1 (or the pseudogene TRBV3-2) and J usage is TRBJ2-3, with TRBD1 matching 7 bases. CDR3: CATLGAGTAADTQYF. CDR3 in DNA: TGTGCCACCCTAGGGGCCGGGACAGCCGCAGATACGCAGTATTTT.